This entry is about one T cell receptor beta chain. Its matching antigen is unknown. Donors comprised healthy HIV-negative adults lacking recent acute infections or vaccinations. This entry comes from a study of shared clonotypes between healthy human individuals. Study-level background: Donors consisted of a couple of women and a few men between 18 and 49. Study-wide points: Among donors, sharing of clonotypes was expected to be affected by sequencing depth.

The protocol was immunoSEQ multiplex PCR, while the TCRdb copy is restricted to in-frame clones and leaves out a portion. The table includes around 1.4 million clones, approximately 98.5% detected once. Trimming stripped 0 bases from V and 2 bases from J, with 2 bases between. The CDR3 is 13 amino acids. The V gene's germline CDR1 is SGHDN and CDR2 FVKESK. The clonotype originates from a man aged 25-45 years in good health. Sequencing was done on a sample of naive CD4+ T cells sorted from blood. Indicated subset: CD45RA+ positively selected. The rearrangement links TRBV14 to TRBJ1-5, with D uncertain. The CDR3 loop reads CASSQDRNQPQHF. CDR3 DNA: TGTGCCAGCAGCCAAGACCGCAATCAGCCCCAGCATTTT.